What follows are 15 T cell receptor beta chains derived from one specimen sequenced in a study of cytomegalovirus exposure and HLA in healthy donors. 60 Vbeta and 13 Jbeta primers were used in PCR. The protocol was immunoSEQ multiplex PCR, while the TCRdb copy is restricted to in-frame clones and leaves out a portion. The sample has some 67,000 clones; about 79% are singletons. Sequenced sample: PBMCs. The source is a man in his sixties in good health and CMV-seropositive.

The chain employs TRBV6-5 and TRBJ2-7; D may be TRBD1 (5 bases). The germline V gene encodes CDR1 MNHEY and CDR2 SVGAGI. V gave up 0 bases and J gave up 3 bases, with 6 bases separating them. This CDR3 comprises 13 residues. The CDR3 is CASSYSQGYEQYF. For the CDR3, the DNA is TGTGCCAGCAGTTACTCCCAGGGCTACGAGCAGTACTTC.

This clone was found once. This chain uses TRBV14 with TRBJ2-3, with a possible D match to TRBD2 (6 bases). The CDR3 runs 16 residues. CDR1 is SGHDN, CDR2 FVKESK, per germline. V dropped 4 bases and J dropped 3 bases, with 17 bases sitting between them. CDR3 sequence reads: CASSPLGLSRTDTQYF. CDR3 bases: TGTGCCAGCAGCCCCCTTGGACTAAGTCGAACAGATACGCAGTATTTT.

The chain combines TRBV5-1 with TRBJ2-3; 9 nucleotides align to TRBD2. V lost 5 bases, J lost 5 bases, and 6 bases stayed unmatched. Per the germline V gene, CDR1 is SGHRS and CDR2 is YFSETQ. The CDR3 is 14 amino acids. The CDR3 sequence is CASSLAGGQDTQYF. CDR3 bases: TGCGCCAGCAGTCTCGCGGGGGGGCAAGATACGCAGTATTTT.

The chain links TRBV10-1 to TRBJ2-2, with 10 bases that match TRBD2. Germline assignment: CDR1 WNHNN and CDR2 SYGVQD (reference sequence). This CDR3 region has 15 residues. With V trimmed by 6 bases and J by 6 bases, 7 bases remained unmatched. As DNA, the CDR3 is TGCGCCAGCAGCGCCGGGACTAGCGAGGCCGGGGAGCTGTTTTTT. Its protein product is CASSAGTSEAGELFF.

This clone appeared a single time. This rearrangement joins TRBV5-1 to TRBJ2-5; TRBD2 might be the D (6 bases). This CDR3 contains 18 residues. The V end lost 0 bases, the J end lost 4 bases, and 22 bases lay between the germline ends. Germline lookup yields CDR1 SGHRS and CDR2 YFSETQ. CDR3 loop: CASSLAVLGRAGRETQYF. The CDR3 DNA reads TGCGCCAGCAGCTTGGCCGTCCTGGGGCGTGCGGGGCGAGAGACCCAGTACTTC.

This sequence joins TRBV7-9 and TRBJ2-7; D is perhaps TRBD2 (6 bases). The CDR3 has 13 amino acids. V was trimmed by 5 bases and J by 9 bases, leaving 17 bases between them. The germline gives CDR1 SEHNR, CDR2 FQNEAQ (reference sequence). CDR3 DNA sequence: TGTGCCAGCAGCCCCGTGTCCAGGGAGGCGCAGTACTTC. The encoded protein is CASSPVSREAQYF.

V gene TRBV4-2 combines with J gene TRBJ2-1; 9 bases fit TRBD2. The length of the CDR3 is 15 residues. Germline CDR1 is LGHNA and CDR2 is YNFKEQ. The junction had 7 bases not matched to a gene; V was cut back by 0 bases and J by 10 bases. The CDR3 DNA reads as TGTGCCAGCAGCCAAGATCGAGCGGGGGGCCGGGAGCAGTTCTTC. Translation gives CASSQDRAGGREQFF.

CDR3 DNA sequence: TGTGCCAGCAGCTTGGGTACCAACAGGGGGAACTATGGCTACACCTTC. Its translation is CASSLGTNRGNYGYTF. The chain carries TRBV5-4 and TRBJ1-2, with 8 positions matching TRBD1. The germline gives CDR1 SGHNT, CDR2 YYREEE (reference sequence). J lost 2 bases, V lost 0 bases, and 6 bases had no gene match. There are 16 residues in the CDR3.

This chain joins TRBV5-1 and TRBJ2-5, with 7 bases aligning to TRBD2. This CDR3 has 14 residues. Germline V CDR1 and CDR2: SGHRS, YFSETQ. The V and J ends lost 0 bases and 4 bases, in that order; junction bases with no gene match: 3. The CDR3 nucleotides read TGCGCCAGCAGCTTGGGACTAGCCCTAGAGACCCAGTACTTC. This codes for CASSLGLALETQYF.

In its sample, this clone was seen many times. The chain is built from TRBV6-5 and TRBJ1-2; the match to TRBD1 covers 7 bases. The germline V gene encodes CDR1 MNHEY and CDR2 SVGAGI. With 6 bases clipped from V and 2 bases from J, the junction kept 6 bases outside the gene matches. This CDR3 region has 14 residues. The CDR3 nucleotides read TGTGCCAGCAGCCTAGGGGGACAGAACTATGGCTACACCTTC. It encodes CASSLGGQNYGYTF.

This clone was recorded only once. The chain joins TRBV27 to TRBJ2-7; D call uncertain. V lost 5 bases, J lost 0 bases, and 8 bases lay in between. The CDR3 runs to 13 residues. Germline V lookup: CDR1 MNHEY, CDR2 SMNVEV (reference sequence). Written as DNA, the CDR3 is TGTGCCAGCAGTCCCTCCGGCTCCTACGAGCAGTACTTC. Its protein is CASSPSGSYEQYF.

CDR3 nucleotide sequence: TGTGCCAGCAGCTTAGAAGGAGTTGACAGGGGGGGGGATGAGCAGTTCTTC. This sequence encodes CASSLEGVDRGGDEQFF. The genes are TRBV11-2 and TRBJ2-1; 9 bases line up with TRBD1. V lost 0 bases, J lost 8 bases, and 11 bases stayed unmatched. This CDR3 has 17 amino acids. Per the germline V gene, CDR1 is SGHAT and CDR2 is FQNNGV.

This chain connects TRBV4-1 to TRBJ1-1; no reliable D call. Germline CDR1 reads MGHRA; CDR2 reads YSYEKL. This CDR3 spans 13 amino acids. The V and J ends lost 5 bases and 2 bases respectively, with 9 bases between them. The chain's CDR3 is CASSYSINTEAFF. Here the CDR3 DNA reads TGCGCCAGCAGCTACAGCATTAACACTGAAGCTTTCTTT.

V gene TRBV6-5 combines with J gene TRBJ1-2; D unclear. CDR3 length: 15 residues. Germline CDR1 is MNHEY and CDR2 is SVGAGI. Trimming pared 0 bases from V and 4 bases from J, leaving 12 bases between. CDR3 in DNA: TGTGCCAGCAGTTACTCCGTCCCCGTATTCTATGGCTACACCTTC. Its translation: CASSYSVPVFYGYTF.

V is TRBV6-5 and J is TRBJ1-5; no definite D call. Germline V gene data show CDR1 as MNHEY and CDR2 as SVGAGI. This CDR3 has 14 residues. V was trimmed by 0 bases and J by 4 bases, leaving 7 bases between them. CDR3 nucleotides: TGTGCCAGCAGTTACTCGAACGAGAATCAGCCCCAGCATTTT. Translating it yields CASSYSNENQPQHF.